Included here is one T cell receptor (beta chain) sequence, with context. The antigen remains undetermined. These data are taken from a study of PD-L1 blockade in urothelial cancer. Study information: Patients had been given 0 to 3 earlier chemotherapy regimens. Timepoints chosen for blood analysis were 3 weeks (second dose) and 6 weeks after treatment start. There were a median of about 140,000 T cells in blood samples.

Noted time point: pretreatment peripheral blood. This CDR3 is 14 amino acids long. The J segment lost 3 bases and the V segment lost 6 bases, leaving 8 bases of the junction unmatched. Germline assignment: CDR1 KGHSH and CDR2 LQKENI. Profiled with immunoSEQ multiplex PCR; TCRdb holds only in-frame clones, not every one. The data hold some 50,000 clones, with roughly 87% observed a single time. Study-wide findings and caveats: At 3 weeks on treatment, tumor-associated clones expanded more with durable benefit.

The sequence derives from an older woman with urothelial cancer. The starting material was PBMCs, obtained around atezolizumab (anti-PD-L1) treatment. The rearrangement joins TRBV18 to TRBJ2-7, with 7 bases fitting TRBD2. The CDR3 reads CASSPLRGSYEQYF. As DNA, the CDR3 is TGTGCCAGCTCCCCCTTGCGGGGGAGCTACGAGCAGTACTTC. Full variable domain (outside the CDR3, taken from reference TRBV18 and TRBJ2-7): NAGVMQNPRHLVRRRGQEARLRCSPMKGHSHVYWYRQLPEEGLKFMVYLQKENIIDESGMPKERFSAEFPKEGPSILRIQQVVRGDSAAYFCASSPLRGSYEQYFGPGTRLTVT.